This T cell receptor (beta chain) originates from a study of T cell responses to AZD1222 COVID-19 vaccine. Clones were read by immunoSEQ multiplex PCR, and TCRdb kept only the in-frame ones, dropping some. Of about 78,000 clones listed, roughly 80% are singletons. Study-level points and caveats: Repertoire sampling was restricted to post-peak T cell response timepoints. Most donors were white British and more were female, and clonal diversity was possibly underestimated. The study found Spike-specific TCR breadth and depth rose after two AZD1222 doses. In the spike-specific TCR repertoire, nearly half reportedly target unmutated variant regions.

Comments on this clone: The target antigen is unknown.

CDR3 length: 14 amino acids. Germline CDR1 is SEHNR and CDR2 is FQNEAQ (reference sequence). V was cut by 3 bases and J by 7 bases, with 13 bases left in between. The gene calls are TRBV7-9 and TRBJ1-5; possibly TRBD1 for D (6 bases). This receptor was taken from an adult in good health. The sequencing used peripheral blood, collected on day 0 of AZD1222 vaccination. Written as DNA, the CDR3 is TGTGCCAGCAGCTTCCCAGGGGTCGGCCAGCCCCAGCATTTT. Translated, it gives CASSFPGVGQPQHF. The variable domain in full, with the rest retrieved from reference TRBV7-9 and TRBJ1-5, is DTGVSQNPRHKITKRGQNVTFRCDPISEHNRLYWYRQTLGQGPEFLTYFQNEAQLEKSRLLSDRFSAERPKGSFSTLEIQRTEQGDSAMYLCASSFPGVGQPQHFGDGTRLSIL.